This T cell receptor beta chain is drawn from a study of T cell repertoires in cytomegalovirus infection. TCRdb processed the reads anew with MiXCR; each CDR3 protein has one entry. This sample carries tens of thousands of distinct CDR3 sequences, 40% of them seen once, and the ten largest clones take over 90%. This CDR3 spans 18 amino acids. V was shortened by 1 base and J by 0 bases, with 19 bases between the two germline ends. The germline V gene encodes CDR1 SGHRS and CDR2 YFSETQ. As for this clonotype: What it binds is not known.

V gene TRBV5-1 combines with J gene TRBJ1-1, with D possibly matching TRBD1 (6 bases). The input for sequencing was CD8+ T cells from cultured PBMCs, taken from culture after CMV antigen stimulation. The clonotype was recovered from a human donor in good health (CMV status not recorded). Some clones in this sample may be carry-over from other donors' samples. CDR3 nucleotides: TGCGCCAGCAGCTTGCGGACAGCTGTGAGGGCTGTGAACACTGAAGCTTTCTTT. Translated, it gives CASSLRTAVRAVNTEAFF.